The 14 T cell receptor beta chains given below trace back to one sample, sequenced in a study of Graves' ophthalmopathy and Graves' hyperthyroidism. RNA transcripts were the template, and TCR beta CDR3 regions were amplified from them. The authors performed first-round RT-PCR with HTBI primers and then a second-round multiplex PCR. In TCRdb, the multiplex PCR reads were re-called with MiXCR into one record per CDR3 protein. The sample contains more than 550,000 distinct CDR3 sequences, over 40% of which appear only once. The sample consisted of peripheral blood. All receptors come from an adult man with Graves' ophthalmopathy.

This clonotype showed up just once. The V gene is TRBV25-1, the J gene TRBJ1-2; D call uncertain. CDR3 size: 12 residues. Trimming removed 2 bases at V and 8 bases at J, with 9 bases between. Germline V gene data show CDR1 as MGHDK and CDR2 as SYGVNS. For the CDR3, the DNA is TGTGCCAGCAGTGAAGTGAGGGTCGGCTACACCTTC. Its protein is CASSEVRVGYTF.

This sequence joins TRBV29-1 and TRBJ2-2; D is ambiguous. This CDR3 contains 15 residues. Germline V gives CDR1 SQVTM, CDR2 ANQGSEA. Trimming shortened V by 8 bases and J by 2 bases, and 18 bases separated the two germline ends. The CDR3 nucleotides are TGCAGCACCCACCGGGTCCTAACCAACACCGGGGAGCTGTTTTTT. It yields the protein CSTHRVLTNTGELFF.

The CDR3 nucleotides read TGTGCCAGCAGCACGGGACCGGAAAACTATGGCTACACCTTC. It is translated as CASSTGPENYGYTF. V is TRBV7-2 and J is TRBJ1-2; a weak D match, TRBD1 (5 bases). Trimming cost V 5 bases and J 2 bases, with 12 bases left between them. The CDR3 length is 14 residues. Germline CDR1 reads SGHTA; CDR2 reads FQGNSA. Using reference TRBV7-2 and TRBJ1-2 for the parts outside the CDR3, the full variable domain is GAGVSQSPSNKVTEKGKDVELRCDPISGHTALYWYRQSLGQGLEFLIYFQGNSAPDKSGLPSDRFSAERTGGSVSTLTIQRTQQEDSAVYLCASSTGPENYGYTFGSGTRLTVV.

The V call is TRBV11-2, the J call TRBJ2-7, with a tentative D call TRBD2 (6 bases). This CDR3 has 16 residues. Germline assignment: CDR1 SGHAT and CDR2 FQNNGV. V shed 5 bases and J shed 2 bases, with 19 bases lying between them. CDR3 protein: CASSKPPSETPYEQYF. The CDR3 nucleotides are TGTGCCAGCAGCAAACCCCCTAGCGAGACACCCTACGAGCAGTACTTC.

The chain uses TRBV10-3 and TRBJ2-7; 8 bases map to TRBD1. Unmatched junction bases numbered 10, after V lost 10 bases and J lost 2 bases. The length of the CDR3 is 14 residues. Germline CDR1 and CDR2: ENHRY and SYGVKD. CDR3 bases: TGTGCCAGCAGACCAGGGGGCTTTACCTACGAGCAGTACTTC. Residues: CASRPGGFTYEQYF.

Ten or more counts support this clonotype. The chain links TRBV20-1 to TRBJ1-6; no clear D. This CDR3 spans 14 amino acids. Germline V gene lookup returns CDR1 DFQATT and CDR2 SNEGSKA (reference sequence). Trimming pared 3 bases from V and 5 bases from J, leaving 11 bases between. The CDR3 coding sequence is TGCAGTGCTAGCCCGGGATCAGATAATTCACCCCTCCACTTT. Amino acids: CSASPGSDNSPLHF.

On this clonotype: One end of the junction varies from germline; a read error may be responsible. The chain has TRBV10-3 and TRBJ2-7, with 8 bases matching TRBD1. This CDR3 contains 19 residues. Per the germline V gene, CDR1 is ENHRY and CDR2 is SYGVKD. CDR3 bases: TGTGCCAGCAGTTACTCAGGCGCCGACAGGGGACATCTGTCCTACGAGCAGTACTTC. Translating it yields CASSYSGADRGHLSYEQYF.

V usage is TRBV7-8 and J usage is TRBJ2-5; TRBD2 matches at 12 bases. The CDR3 totals 16 residues. CDR1 and CDR2 from the germline V gene are SGHVS and FQNEAQ. Trimming at V came to 8 bases and at J to 4 bases, leaving 11 bases not matched to a gene. The CDR3 spells CASVEASGRAGETQYF. The DNA of the CDR3 is TGTGCCAGCGTTGAAGCTAGCGGGAGGGCCGGAGAGACCCAGTACTTC.

The chain carries TRBV5-1 and TRBJ2-5; 8 bases align to TRBD1. With V trimmed by 4 bases and J by 5 bases, 7 bases remained unmatched. In germline, CDR1 is SGHRS, CDR2 YFSETQ. This CDR3 contains 14 residues. CDR3 sequence: CASSPQGAVETQYF. CDR3 bases: TGCGCCAGCAGCCCCCAGGGGGCCGTGGAGACCCAGTACTTC.

This clonotype was recorded many times. This chain uses TRBV9 with TRBJ1-5; D ambiguous. The V gene's germline CDR1 is SGDLS and CDR2 YYNGEE. There are 15 residues in the CDR3. The germline V and J ends were trimmed by 0 bases and 0 bases, with 7 bases remaining between them. The CDR3 sequence is CASSVGQNSNQPQHF. DNA of the CDR3: TGTGCCAGCAGCGTAGGTCAGAATAGCAATCAGCCCCAGCATTTT.

The genes are TRBV29-1 and TRBJ1-4, with a tentative D call TRBD1 (6 bases). Germline CDR1 SQVTM, CDR2 ANQGSEA. The germline V and J ends were trimmed by 6 bases and 7 bases, with 15 bases remaining between them. The CDR3 covers 13 residues. The CDR3 loop is CSVASRGGEKLFF. The CDR3 DNA reads as TGCAGCGTGGCCAGCAGGGGAGGTGAAAAACTGTTTTTT.

This chain connects TRBV6-5 to TRBJ1-6; D ambiguous. The CDR3 sequence is 15 residues long. Per the germline V gene, CDR1 is MNHEY and CDR2 is SVGAGI. With 2 bases removed from V and 8 bases from J, the gap between germline ends came to 13 bases. CDR3 sequence: CASSYEGLRDSPLHF. The CDR3 DNA reads as TGTGCCAGCAGTTACGAGGGTTTGAGAGATTCACCCCTCCACTTT.

The V gene is TRBV9, the J gene TRBJ2-7; possible D gene TRBD2, 7 bases. V was shortened by 7 bases and J by 0 bases, with 14 bases between the two germline ends. The CDR3 covers 14 residues. Germline V CDR1 and CDR2: SGDLS, YYNGEE. In DNA, the CDR3 is TGTGCCAGCTCAGGGGAGGGGACCTCCTACGAGCAGTACTTC. This translates into CASSGEGTSYEQYF.

The chain is built from TRBV10-3 and TRBJ2-2; D tentatively reads TRBD1 or TRBD2 (6 bases each). V lost 8 bases, J lost 6 bases, and 19 bases lay in between. The CDR3 is 15 residues long. Germline CDR1 is ENHRY and CDR2 is SYGVKD. CDR3 protein: CAIRMLEGGSGELFF. DNA for the CDR3: TGTGCCATCCGGATGCTAGAGGGGGGCTCCGGGGAGCTGTTTTTT.